A selection of T cell receptor beta chains follows, all from one sample in a study of beta chain features in type 1 diabetes. This table comes from immunoSEQ multiplex PCR, and its TCRdb copy is limited to in-frame clones, with some not included. In the table there are about 120,000 clones, roughly a sixth of which are singletons. Sample: central memory CD4+ T cells from blood. Receptor source: a man aged 18 to 29 with type 1 diabetes. CDR3s leave out the opening cysteine and the closing phenylalanine or tryptophan. The order of the fields is V gene, CDR3 protein.

TRBV10-3 AISGPTEETQY
TRBV7-2 ASSLAGLGTDTQY
TRBV28 ASSSGYEQY
TRBV5-4 ASSPGQAVTDEQY
TRBV29-1 SGRQSNTEAF
TRBV30 ASHRGLGYGYT
TRBV2 ASSGRVGGYT
TRBV5-6 ASSMRWGPQY
TRBV7-6 ASSHHQETQY
TRBV2 ASRTGSDTQY
TRBV9 ASSVGPGSQETQY
TRBV6-5 ASSLSSGANVLT
TRBV4-3 ASSQDMSGHAF
TRBV28 ASRVTGQGMLWGNTIY
TRBV11-2 ASSLAVGDEQF
TRBV5-4 ASSLAGGGATDTQY
TRBV19 ASRTNYPGLATNEQF
TRBV11-2 ASSSDRDRGPNEQF
TRBV28 ASSQTGDNQPQH
TRBV14 ASSSTGPTAKNIQY